What follows describes a single T cell receptor (beta chain). The entry originates in a study of blood T cell repertoires in COVID-19. For the study at large: Acute-phase and convalescent COVID-19 samples originated in the United States, Italy and Spain. PBMCs, B-cell-depleted T cells, or T cells were the source of the cDNA or gDNA that made up the material.

This CDR3 region has 14 residues. CDR1 is MNHEY, CDR2 SVGAGI, per germline. Trimming stripped 7 bases from V and 4 bases from J, with 14 bases between. Original data processing: Amplified reference gene primers provided the basis for estimating nucleated cell counts. Using immunoSEQ multiplex PCR, the repertoire was profiled, and TCRdb retains in-frame clones only, with some absent. V, J and clone size are taken as reported in that table, and D and trimming were inferred from the DNA itself. This sample yields tens of thousands of clones, of which around 87% are seen a single time; about 14% belongs to the top ten.

V and J are TRBV6-5 and TRBJ2-1, with D tentatively TRBD2 (6 bases). The sequenced sample was peripheral blood. This clonotype was obtained from a man in his sixties with active COVID-19. The CDR3 DNA reads TGTGCCAGCACCCCCCTTAGCGGTTACAATGAGCAGTTCTTC. Translating it yields CASTPLSGYNEQFF.